A selection of T cell receptor beta chains follows, all from one sample in a study of shared clonotypes between healthy human individuals. Measured with immunoSEQ multiplex PCR; TCRdb has only the in-frame clones, and not every one. Here the sample spans about 800,000 clones, roughly 96% being singletons. Material: naive CD8+ T cells sorted from blood. These receptor sequences come from a man aged 25-45 years in good health. Each CDR3 is given with its conserved first and last residue. D genes are given only for firm matches. The listing skips clone size in some rows; elsewhere it reads once, few, many or a size class.

NA TRBJ2-2 TRBV7-9 NA CASSYWRANTGELFF
once TRBJ2-1 TRBV7-3 TRBD2 CASSLGGLGNEQFF
NA TRBJ2-1 TRBV7-9 TRBD1 CASSLWGTEYNEQFF
NA TRBJ1-5 TRBV6-1 NA CASSEPARTVQPQHF
NA TRBJ2-5 TRBV29-1 TRBD2 CSSGLAGVAGETQYF
NA TRBJ1-1 TRBV20-1 NA CRATESTEAFF
NA TRBJ2-6 TRBV10-3 NA CAIRGTETGANVLTF
NA TRBJ1-2 TRBV9 NA CASSPKTDLYGYTF
NA TRBJ1-5 TRBV19 NA CASSIVGGSNQPQHF
NA TRBJ1-4 TRBV5-1 NA CASSPITGTNEKLFF